The 22 T cell receptor beta chains below come from one sample, sequenced in a study of CXCR3-negative and CXCR3-positive naive CD8 T cells. Study results and caveats: Naive cells that were CXCR3-positive had more hydrophobic TRB CDR3s (compared with CXCR3-negative naive cells).

What these receptors recognize is not known. With UMI labels, 5' RACE was used to prepare the TRB cDNA libraries. TCRdb processed the 5' RACE reads again and assigns one entry to each CDR3 protein, with no DNA. The table gives just under 90,000 distinct CDR3 sequences; the top ten clones make up less than 0.85% of it. Input material: naive CXCR3+ CD8+ T cells from blood. This sample's subset: CD45RO-CCR7+CD27+CD95- naive CD8+ T cells expressing CXCR3 (TNR3+). Receptors originate from a human donor in good health. Some clones in this sample may be carry-over from other donors' samples.

The rearrangement links TRBV18 to TRBJ2-5; TCRdb calls TRBD1, which cannot be checked without DNA. CDR3 length: 14 residues. CDR1 and CDR2 (germline): KGHSH, LQKENI. CDR3 protein: CASSSTGAQETQYF.

The genes are TRBV5-1 and TRBJ2-2; TCRdb reports TRBD1, a call that lacks DNA to check it against. Germline V CDR1 and CDR2: SGHRS, YFSETQ. The CDR3 length is 16 residues. CDR3 protein: CASSPGTGANTGELFF.

V usage is TRBV7-2 and J usage is TRBJ2-7; TCRdb reports TRBD1, a call that lacks DNA to check it against. Germline CDR1 and CDR2: SGHTA and FQGNSA. The CDR3 runs 13 residues. The CDR3 is CASSWRPGYEQYF.

The V and J genes are TRBV5-4 and TRBJ2-2. The CDR3 extends over 12 amino acids. Per the germline V gene, CDR1 is SGHNT and CDR2 is YYREEE (reference sequence). CDR3 sequence reads: CASSGIGPQLFF.

This chain connects TRBV20-1 to TRBJ2-7; TCRdb selects TRBD1, and the lack of DNA leaves this call unchecked. The CDR3 runs to 18 residues. The V gene's germline CDR1 is DFQATT and CDR2 SNEGSKA (reference sequence). Here the CDR3 reads CSARDPLTGLQFSYEQYF.

CDR3 in amino acids: CASSFGGTGYEQYF. The V call is TRBV12-3 or TRBV12-4, the J call TRBJ2-7; TCRdb gives TRBD1 as the D gene, but with no DNA this cannot be confirmed. The length of the CDR3 is 14 residues.

The chain links TRBV7-3 to TRBJ2-2; TCRdb's D call, TRBD1, is unchecked because there is no DNA. Germline lookup yields CDR1 SGHTA and CDR2 FQGTGA. The CDR3 runs 16 residues. The chain's CDR3 is CASSLTPDRNTGELFF.

This chain uses TRBV6-5 with TRBJ1-1. This CDR3 is 12 amino acids long. Germline CDR1 MNHEY, CDR2 SVGAGI. The CDR3 protein is CASRSDDTEAFF.

The rearrangement uses TRBV27 and TRBJ2-3; TCRdb's assignment of TRBD1 cannot be checked, as there is no DNA. The CDR3 has 15 residues. In germline, CDR1 is MNHEY, CDR2 SMNVEV (reference sequence). The chain's CDR3 is CASSFNRDSQDTQYF.

The V and J genes are TRBV28 and TRBJ2-7; TCRdb gives TRBD2 as the D gene, but with no DNA this cannot be confirmed. In germline, CDR1 is MDHEN, CDR2 SYDVKM. CDR3 length: 14 residues. CDR3 protein: CASSLTAGAHEQYF.

This chain links TRBV7-8 with TRBJ2-3. CDR1 is SGHVS, CDR2 FQNEAQ, per germline. The CDR3 length is 15 residues. CDR3 amino acids: CASSRPPLVPDTQYF. Looking up the rest from reference TRBV7-8 and TRBJ2-3 gives the full variable domain: GAGVSQSPRYKVAKRGQDVALRCDPISGHVSLFWYQQALGQGPEFLTYFQNEAQLDKSGLPSDRFFAERPEGSVSTLKIQRTQQEDSAVYLCASSRPPLVPDTQYFGPGTRLTVL.

The J gene is TRBJ1-6, the V gene TRBV7-6; TCRdb calls TRBD1, which cannot be checked without DNA. Germline V gene sequence: CDR1 SGHVS, CDR2 FNYEAQ. The CDR3 contains 15 residues. The chain's CDR3 is CASSLGDRADSPLHF.

CDR3: CASSYSDGGSYEQYF. The chain couples TRBV6-2 or TRBV6-3 to TRBJ2-7; TCRdb designates TRBD2, a call that cannot be tested without DNA. The CDR3 is 15 residues long. Looked up from germline, CDR1 is MNHEY and CDR2 is SVGEGT.

Here the CDR3 reads CASSWTSGRRGLYEQYF. The chain employs TRBV5-1 and TRBJ2-7; TCRdb outputs TRBD2, but without DNA this stays unchecked. The germline gives CDR1 SGHRS, CDR2 YFSETQ. This CDR3 contains 17 residues. Complete variable domain (other parts from reference TRBV5-1 and TRBJ2-7): KAGVTQTPRYLIKTRGQQVTLSCSPISGHRSVSWYQQTPGQGLQFLFEYFSETQRNKGNFPGRFSGRQFSNSRSEMNVSTLELGDSALYLCASSWTSGRRGLYEQYFGPGTRLTVT.

The chain is built from TRBV20-1 and TRBJ1-1; TCRdb selects TRBD1, and the lack of DNA leaves this call unchecked. In germline, CDR1 is DFQATT, CDR2 SNEGSKA (reference sequence). CDR3 length: 12 amino acids. CDR3 protein: CSARGGGTEAFF.

The rearrangement joins TRBV3-1 to TRBJ2-7; the D gene TCRdb calls, TRBD1, cannot be checked with no DNA. Germline CDR1 is LGHDT and CDR2 is YNNKEL (reference sequence). The CDR3 covers 15 residues. The CDR3 region is CASSLPDRGLYEQYF.

The genes are TRBV7-9 and TRBJ2-7. CDR1 SEHNR and CDR2 FQNEAQ come from the germline V gene (reference sequence). The CDR3 loop spans 14 amino acids. The chain's CDR3 is CASSLGAVTYEQYF.

The V call is TRBV5-1, the J call TRBJ2-5; no DNA is available, so the TRBD2 call from TCRdb remains unchecked. Germline-derived CDR1 and CDR2 are SGHRS and YFSETQ. The CDR3 extends over 16 amino acids. CDR3 amino acids: CASSLEVQPYQETQYF.

The chain couples TRBV28 to TRBJ2-5; TCRdb gives TRBD1 as the D gene, but with no DNA this cannot be confirmed. The CDR3 loop spans 13 amino acids. CDR1 MDHEN and CDR2 SYDVKM come from the germline V gene. This chain's CDR3 is CASQGPTQETQYF.

This rearrangement joins TRBV7-2 to TRBJ2-3. The CDR3 runs 14 residues. The germline CDR1 and CDR2 sequences are SGHTA and FQGNSA. CDR3: CASSQYWGTDTQYF.

This sequence joins TRBV10-1 and TRBJ1-2; no DNA is available, so the TRBD1 call from TCRdb remains unchecked. The CDR3 covers 15 residues. Germline assignment: CDR1 WNHNN and CDR2 SYGVQD (reference sequence). The CDR3 loop reads CASTPLRPGEDGYTF.

The chain is built from TRBV7-3 and TRBJ2-1. Looked up from germline, CDR1 is SGHTA and CDR2 is FQGTGA. The CDR3 has 11 amino acids. The CDR3 spells CASSLVVEQFF.